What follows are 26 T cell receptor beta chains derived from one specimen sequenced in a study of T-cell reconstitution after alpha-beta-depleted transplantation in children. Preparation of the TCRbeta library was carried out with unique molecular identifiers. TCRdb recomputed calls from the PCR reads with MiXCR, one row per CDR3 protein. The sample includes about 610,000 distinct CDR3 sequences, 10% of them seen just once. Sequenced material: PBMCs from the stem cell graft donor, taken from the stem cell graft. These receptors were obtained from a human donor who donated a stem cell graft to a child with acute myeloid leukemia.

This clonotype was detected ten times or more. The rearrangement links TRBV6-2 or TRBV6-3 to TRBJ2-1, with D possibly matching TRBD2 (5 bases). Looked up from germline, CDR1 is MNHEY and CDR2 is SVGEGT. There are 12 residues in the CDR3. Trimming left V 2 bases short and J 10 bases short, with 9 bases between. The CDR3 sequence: CASSYPTREQFF. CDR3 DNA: TGTGCCAGCAGTTACCCCACTAGAGAGCAGTTCTTC.

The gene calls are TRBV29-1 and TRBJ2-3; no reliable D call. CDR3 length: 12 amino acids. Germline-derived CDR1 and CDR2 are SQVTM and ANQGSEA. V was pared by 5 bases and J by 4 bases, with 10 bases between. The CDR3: CSVPSGADTQYF. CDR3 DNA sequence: TGCAGCGTTCCGAGTGGGGCAGATACGCAGTATTTT.

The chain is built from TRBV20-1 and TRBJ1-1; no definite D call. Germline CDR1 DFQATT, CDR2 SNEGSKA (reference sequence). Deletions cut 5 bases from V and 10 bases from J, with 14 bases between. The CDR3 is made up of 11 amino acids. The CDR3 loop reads CSALRTAGAFF. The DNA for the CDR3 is TGCAGTGCTTTACGGACCGCGGGAGCTTTCTTT.

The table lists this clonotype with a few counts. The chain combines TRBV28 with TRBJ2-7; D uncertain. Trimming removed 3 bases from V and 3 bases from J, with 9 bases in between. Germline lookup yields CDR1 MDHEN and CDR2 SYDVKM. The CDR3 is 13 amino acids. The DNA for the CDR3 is TGTGCCAGCAGTTTGGGCCCCATCTACGAGCAGTACTTC. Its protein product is CASSLGPIYEQYF.

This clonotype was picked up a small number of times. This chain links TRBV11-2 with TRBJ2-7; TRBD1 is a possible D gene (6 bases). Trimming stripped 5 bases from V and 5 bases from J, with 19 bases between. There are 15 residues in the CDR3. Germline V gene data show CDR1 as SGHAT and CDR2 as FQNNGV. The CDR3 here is CASSPTTPGAHEQYF. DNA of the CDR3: TGTGCCAGCAGCCCAACCACCCCAGGGGCCCACGAGCAGTACTTC.

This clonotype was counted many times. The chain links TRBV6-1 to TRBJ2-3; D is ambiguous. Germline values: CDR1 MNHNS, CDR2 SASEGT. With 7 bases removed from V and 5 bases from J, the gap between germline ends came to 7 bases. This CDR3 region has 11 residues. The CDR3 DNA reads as TGTGCCAGCACCCCTAAAGATACGCAGTATTTT. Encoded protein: CASTPKDTQYF.

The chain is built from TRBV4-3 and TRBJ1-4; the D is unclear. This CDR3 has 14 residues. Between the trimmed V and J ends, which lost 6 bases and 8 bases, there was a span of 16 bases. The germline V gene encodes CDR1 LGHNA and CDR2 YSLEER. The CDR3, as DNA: TGCGCCAGCAGGGAAGGAAGGGAGGAAGAAAAACTGTTTTTT. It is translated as CASREGREEEKLFF.

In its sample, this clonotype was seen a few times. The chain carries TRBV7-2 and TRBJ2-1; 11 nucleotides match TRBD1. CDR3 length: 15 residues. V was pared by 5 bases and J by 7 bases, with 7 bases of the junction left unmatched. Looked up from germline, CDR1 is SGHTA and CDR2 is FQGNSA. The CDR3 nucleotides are TGTGCCAGCAGCCCGCTGGGGACAGGGGGGAATGAGCAGTTCTTC. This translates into CASSPLGTGGNEQFF.

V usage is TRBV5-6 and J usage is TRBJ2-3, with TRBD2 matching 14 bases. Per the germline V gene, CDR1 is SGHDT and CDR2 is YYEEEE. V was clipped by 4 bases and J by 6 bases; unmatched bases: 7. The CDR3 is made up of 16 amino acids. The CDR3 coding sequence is TGTGCCAGCAGCCCTAGGACTAGCGGGAGGAGGGATACGCAGTATTTT. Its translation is CASSPRTSGRRDTQYF.

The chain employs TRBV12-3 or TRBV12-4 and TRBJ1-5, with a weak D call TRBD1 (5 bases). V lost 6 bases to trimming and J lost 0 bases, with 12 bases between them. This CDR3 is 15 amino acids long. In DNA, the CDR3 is TGTGCCAGCAGGACGGGGACGAGTAGCAATCAGCCCCAGCATTTT. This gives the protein CASRTGTSSNQPQHF.

CDR3: CAGKASGSGNTGELFF. The CDR3 bases are TGCGCCGGCAAGGCTAGCGGGAGCGGGAACACCGGGGAGCTGTTTTTT. V gene TRBV5-1 combines with J gene TRBJ2-2, with TRBD2 matching 10 bases. CDR1 and CDR2 (germline): SGHRS, YFSETQ. Trimming removed 10 bases from V and 1 base from J; junction bases left unmatched: 10. The CDR3 spans 16 residues.

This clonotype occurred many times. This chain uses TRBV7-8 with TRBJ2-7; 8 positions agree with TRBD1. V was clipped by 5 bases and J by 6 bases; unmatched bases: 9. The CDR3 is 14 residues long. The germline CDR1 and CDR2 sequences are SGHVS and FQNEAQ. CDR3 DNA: TGTGCCAGCAGCGGACAGGGTTATCTACGCGAGCAGTACTTC. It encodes CASSGQGYLREQYF.

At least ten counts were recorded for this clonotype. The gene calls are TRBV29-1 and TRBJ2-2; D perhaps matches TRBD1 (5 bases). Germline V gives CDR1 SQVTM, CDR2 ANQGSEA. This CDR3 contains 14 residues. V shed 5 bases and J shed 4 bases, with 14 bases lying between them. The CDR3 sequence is CSVRGASTTGELFF. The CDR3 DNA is TGCAGCGTTCGTGGGGCCTCCACCACCGGGGAGCTGTTTTTT.

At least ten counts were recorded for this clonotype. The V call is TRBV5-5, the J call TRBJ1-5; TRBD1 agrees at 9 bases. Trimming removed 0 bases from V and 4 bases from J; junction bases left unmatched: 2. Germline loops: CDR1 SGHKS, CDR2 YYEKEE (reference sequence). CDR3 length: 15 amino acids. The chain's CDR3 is CASSLVDRGNQPQHF. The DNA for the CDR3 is TGTGCCAGCAGCTTGGTGGACAGGGGTAATCAGCCCCAGCATTTT.

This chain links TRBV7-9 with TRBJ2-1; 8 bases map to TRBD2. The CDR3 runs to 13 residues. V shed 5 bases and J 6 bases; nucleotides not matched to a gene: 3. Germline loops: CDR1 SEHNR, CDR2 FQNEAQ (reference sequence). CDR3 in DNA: TGTGCCAGCAGCCAAGGGACTAGCAATGAGCAGTTCTTC. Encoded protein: CASSQGTSNEQFF.

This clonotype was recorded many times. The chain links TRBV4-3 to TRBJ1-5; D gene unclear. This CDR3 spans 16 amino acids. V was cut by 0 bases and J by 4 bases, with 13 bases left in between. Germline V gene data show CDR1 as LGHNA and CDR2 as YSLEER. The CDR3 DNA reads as TGCGCCAGCAGCCAAGATTTCGCGCAGGCAAATCAGCCCCAGCATTTT. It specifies CASSQDFAQANQPQHF.

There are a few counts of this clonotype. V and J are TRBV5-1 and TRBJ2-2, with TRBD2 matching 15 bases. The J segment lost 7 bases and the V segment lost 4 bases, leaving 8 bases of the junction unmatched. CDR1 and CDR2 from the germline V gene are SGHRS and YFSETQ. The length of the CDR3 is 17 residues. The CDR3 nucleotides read TGCGCCAGCAGCCCTCGGACTAGCGGGAGGGAGGTCGGGGAGCTGTTTTTT. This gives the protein CASSPRTSGREVGELFF.

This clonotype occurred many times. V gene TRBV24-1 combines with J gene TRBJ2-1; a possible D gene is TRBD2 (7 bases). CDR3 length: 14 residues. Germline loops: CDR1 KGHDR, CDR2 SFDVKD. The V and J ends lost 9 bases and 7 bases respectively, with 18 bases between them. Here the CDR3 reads CATQGRGGQNEQFF. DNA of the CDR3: TGTGCCACCCAGGGGAGGGGAGGGCAGAATGAGCAGTTCTTC.

The CDR3 loop reads CASSFRTSGNEQFF. CDR3 DNA sequence: TGTGCCAGCAGTTTTCGGACTAGCGGCAATGAGCAGTTCTTC. This sequence joins TRBV12-3 or TRBV12-4 and TRBJ2-1; the match to TRBD2 covers 10 bases. V shed 3 bases, J shed 6 bases, and the junction held 2 bases outside the gene matches. This CDR3 comprises 14 residues.

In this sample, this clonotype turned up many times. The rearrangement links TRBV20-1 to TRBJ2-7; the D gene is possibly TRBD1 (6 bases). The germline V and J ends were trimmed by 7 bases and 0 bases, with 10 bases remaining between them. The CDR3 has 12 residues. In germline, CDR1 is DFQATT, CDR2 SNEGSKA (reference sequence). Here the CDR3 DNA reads TGCAGTGGACAGGTCAGCTCCTACGAGCAGTACTTC. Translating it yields CSGQVSSYEQYF.

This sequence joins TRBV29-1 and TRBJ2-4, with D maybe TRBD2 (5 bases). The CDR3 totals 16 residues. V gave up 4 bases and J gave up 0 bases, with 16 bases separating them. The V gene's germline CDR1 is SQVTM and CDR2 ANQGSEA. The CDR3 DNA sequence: TGCAGCGTTGGGGAGACCTCACTAGGAGCCAAAAACATTCAGTACTTC. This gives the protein CSVGETSLGAKNIQYF.

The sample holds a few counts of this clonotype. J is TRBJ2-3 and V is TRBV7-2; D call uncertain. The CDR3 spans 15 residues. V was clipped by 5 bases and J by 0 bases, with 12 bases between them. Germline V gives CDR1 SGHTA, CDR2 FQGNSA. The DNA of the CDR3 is TGTGCCAGCAGCCGCCAGAGTTCTAGCACAGATACGCAGTATTTT. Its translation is CASSRQSSSTDTQYF.

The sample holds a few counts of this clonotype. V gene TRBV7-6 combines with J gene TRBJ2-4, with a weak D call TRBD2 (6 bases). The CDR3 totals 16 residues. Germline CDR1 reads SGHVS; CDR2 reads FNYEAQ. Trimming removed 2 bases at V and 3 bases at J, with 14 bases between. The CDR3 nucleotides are TGTGCCAGCAGCTTAAGGGCAGGAGGGGTCAAAAACATTCAGTACTTC. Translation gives CASSLRAGGVKNIQYF.

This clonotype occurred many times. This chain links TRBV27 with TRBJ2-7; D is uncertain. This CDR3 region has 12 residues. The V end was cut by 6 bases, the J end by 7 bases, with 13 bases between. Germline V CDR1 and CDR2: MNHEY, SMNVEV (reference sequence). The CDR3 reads CASSLLLGEQYF. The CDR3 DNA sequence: TGTGCCAGCAGCTTACTCCTCGGTGAGCAGTACTTC.

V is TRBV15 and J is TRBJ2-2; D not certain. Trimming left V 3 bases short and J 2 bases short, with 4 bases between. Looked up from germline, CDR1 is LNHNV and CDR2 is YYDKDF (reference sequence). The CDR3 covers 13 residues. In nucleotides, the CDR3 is TGTGCCACCAGCAGCCAAAACACCGGGGAGCTGTTTTTT. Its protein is CATSSQNTGELFF.

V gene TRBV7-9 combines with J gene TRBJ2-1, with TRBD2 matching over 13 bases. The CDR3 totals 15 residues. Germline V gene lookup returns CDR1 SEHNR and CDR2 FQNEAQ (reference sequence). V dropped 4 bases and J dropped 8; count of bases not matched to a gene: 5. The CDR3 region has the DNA TGTGCCAGCAGCTCTACTAGCGGGAGGGCCTATGAGCAGTTCTTC. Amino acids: CASSSTSGRAYEQFF.